These T cell receptor beta chains were read from a single sample in a study of CD8 T cells in ankylosing spondylitis. MiXCR, run by TCRdb on the 5' RACE reads, gives a single entry per CDR3 protein. The data show about 36,000 distinct CDR3 sequences, 4.5% to 6% seen once. The sample comprised blood, either unsorted or a sorted T cell fraction (not recorded which). The receptors here all came from a male donor with ankylosing spondylitis or in good health (not recorded which). The CDR3 runs from the conserved cysteine through the conserved F or W. A D gene is named only where the DNA matches it firmly. Clone size, where shown, is once, few, many, or a class for clones that have expanded.

many	TRBV20-1	.	TRBJ1-5	CSATRGQDQPQHF	TGCAGTGCTACCAGGGGTCAGGATCAGCCCCAGCATTTT
many	TRBV20-1	TRBD1	TRBJ1-5	CSAWTGIHVQPQHF	TGCAGTGCTTGGACAGGGATCCACGTTCAGCCCCAGCATTTT
many	TRBV7-2	TRBD2	TRBJ2-1	CASSVLAGTGNEQFF	TGTGCCAGCAGCGTACTAGCGGGCACCGGGAATGAGCAGTTCTTC
many	TRBV11-2	.	TRBJ2-7	CASSLVSVYEQYF	TGTGCCAGCAGCTTAGTATCCGTCTACGAGCAGTACTTC
many	TRBV6-1	.	TRBJ2-2	CASIRSGRGTGELFF	TGTGCCAGCATAAGAAGCGGCCGGGGCACCGGGGAGCTGTTTTTT
many	TRBV7-3	TRBD1	TRBJ2-2	CASSPPGQGNTGELFF	TGTGCCAGCAGCCCCCCGGGACAGGGGAACACCGGGGAGCTGTTTTTT
many	TRBV19	.	TRBJ2-5	CASSMGHGGETQYF	TGTGCCAGTAGTATGGGACACGGCGGCGAGACCCAGTACTTC
.	TRBV24-1	.	TRBJ1-2	CATSEFRDDYTF	TGTGCCACCAGTGAATTTAGAGATGACTACACCTTC
many	TRBV6-4	TRBD1	TRBJ2-2	CASSDGTGGTGELFF	TGTGCCAGCAGTGACGGGACAGGGGGCACCGGGGAGCTGTTTTTT
.	TRBV3-1	.	TRBJ2-1	CASSQVSSYNEQFF	TGTGCCAGCAGCCAAGTTTCATCCTACAATGAGCAGTTCTTC
many	TRBV20-1	.	TRBJ2-4	CSARGSGAKNIQYF	TGCAGTGCTAGGGGCAGCGGTGCCAAAAACATTCAGTACTTC
many	TRBV7-8	TRBD1	TRBJ1-5	CASSLALTGNRGNQPQHF	TGTGCCAGCAGCTTAGCCCTGACAGGGAATAGGGGCAATCAGCCCCAGCATTTT
many	TRBV6-2/TRBV6-3	.	TRBJ2-4	CASSYLPAAVYAKNIQYF	TGTGCCAGCAGTTACCTTCCCGCAGCCGTGTATGCCAAAAACATTCAGTACTTC
.	TRBV5-1	.	TRBJ2-2	CASSLTLAGELFF	TGCGCCAGCAGCTTGACTTTAGCCGGGGAGCTGTTTTTT
few	TRBV7-2	TRBD2	TRBJ2-3	CASSLGIAGGSDTQYF	TGTGCCAGCAGCTTAGGAATAGCGGGGGGGTCAGATACGCAGTATTTT
many	TRBV12-3/TRBV12-4	.	TRBJ1-1	CASSFEAGGTEAFF	TGTGCCAGCAGTTTTGAGGCGGGGGGCACTGAAGCTTTCTTT